A single T cell receptor beta chain is shown here with its context. No conserved phenylalanine or tryptophan ends this CDR3, so it is likely a read error. Because the CDR3's place on the DNA is in doubt, the DNA is left out and the CDR3 is given as listed by TCRdb. The record originates from a study of CD8+CD57+ T cells in acquired aplastic anemia. Germline CDR1 and CDR2: SGHTA and FQGTGA. The CDR3 is 10 residues long, ends included. By flow cytometry, patients selected for sequencing had shown an expansion of CD8+CD57+ cells. As a group, the patients uniformly had severe acquired aplastic anemia. According to the study, genomic DNA was the template for TCR beta VDJ and CDR3 profiling. TCRdb re-derived calls from the reads in MiXCR, one entry per CDR3 protein. The sample includes 210,000 or so distinct CDR3 sequences, roughly 50% of them seen just once.

The chain recombines TRBV7-3 with TRBJ1-6; the table's D call TRBD1 went unverified against the DNA. The TCR sequence derives from a human donor with aplastic anemia. Sequenced sample: sorted CD4+, CD8+, or CD8+CD57+ T cells (not recorded which) from PBMCs. CDR3 region: CASSPDPRQG.